The 29 T cell receptor beta chains reported below all come from one sample, sequenced in a study of blood T cell repertoires in COVID-19. Generated by immunoSEQ multiplex PCR, the TCRdb table keeps only in-frame clones and is missing some. The sample gives hundreds of thousands of clones, 80% to 90% of which show up once; over 1.1% is in the top ten. Sequencing was performed on peripheral blood. These receptors were taken from a man at least 80 years old with acute or convalescent COVID-19.

The chain combines TRBV18 with TRBJ1-5; D remains ambiguous. The CDR3 contains 13 residues. V was shortened by 8 bases and J by 1 base, with 9 bases between the two germline ends. CDR1 and CDR2 from the germline V gene are KGHSH and LQKENI. The CDR3 spells CASASGSNQPQHF. Written as DNA, the CDR3 is TGTGCCAGCGCGTCGGGAAGCAATCAGCCCCAGCATTTT.

This clone came up once. The V call is TRBV4-3, the J call TRBJ2-5; D remains ambiguous. The ends were cut back, 0 bases at V and 5 bases at J, with 13 bases in the middle. The CDR3 length is 15 residues. Looked up from germline, CDR1 is LGHNA and CDR2 is YSLEER. The CDR3 sequence: CASSQDLGAHETQYF. DNA for the CDR3: TGCGCCAGCAGCCAAGATCTCGGAGCCCATGAGACCCAGTACTTC.

This clone was observed a single time. The chain combines TRBV5-1 with TRBJ2-2; 8 nucleotides line up with TRBD1. After removal of 3 bases from V and 7 bases from J, the junction contained 8 bases not matched to a gene. Germline loops: CDR1 SGHRS, CDR2 YFSETQ. CDR3 length: 15 residues. The CDR3 nucleotides are TGCGCCAGCAGCTCCAGGCAGGGGGCCGGCGGGGAGCTGTTTTTT. This codes for CASSSRQGAGGELFF.

The V call is TRBV28, the J call TRBJ1-1, with 9 bases identical to TRBD1. The CDR3 spans 17 residues. The V segment lost 5 bases and the J segment 1 base; nucleotides outside the gene matches: 11. Germline V CDR1 and CDR2: MDHEN, SYDVKM. CDR3 region: CASSPYAGQGWNTEAFF. The CDR3 DNA reads as TGTGCCAGCAGTCCATACGCTGGACAGGGGTGGAACACTGAAGCTTTCTTT.

The rearrangement links TRBV12-5 to TRBJ2-5, with a weak D call TRBD1 (5 bases). Germline CDR1 reads LGHNT; CDR2 reads FRNRAP. The germline V and J ends were trimmed by 9 bases and 5 bases, with 16 bases remaining between them. The CDR3 contains 13 residues. DNA for the CDR3: TGTGCTAGCGGCTCGGACATGGGGGAGACCCAGTACTTC. It yields the protein CASGSDMGETQYF.

The chain is built from TRBV19 and TRBJ1-1, with D possibly matching TRBD1 (5 bases). V was trimmed by 4 bases and J by 1 base, leaving 13 bases between them. Germline V gene data show CDR1 as LNHDA and CDR2 as SQIVND (reference sequence). The CDR3 length is 15 residues. The chain's CDR3 is CASSRQGRANTEAFF. In nucleotides, the CDR3 is TGTGCCAGTAGTAGGCAGGGCCGGGCGAACACTGAAGCTTTCTTT.

This clone was found once. The chain has TRBV18 and TRBJ1-1; possible D gene TRBD1, 5 bases. The CDR3 totals 15 residues. With 3 bases removed from V and 1 base from J, the gap between germline ends came to 12 bases. Germline-derived CDR1 and CDR2 are KGHSH and LQKENI. CDR3 nucleotides: TGTGCCAGCTCACCCATCACGACAGCGAACACTGAAGCTTTCTTT. As protein: CASSPITTANTEAFF.

V is TRBV4-1 and J is TRBJ1-2; 10 positions agree with TRBD1. Per the germline V gene, CDR1 is MGHRA and CDR2 is YSYEKL. The CDR3 loop spans 13 amino acids. J was trimmed by 7 bases and V by 2 bases; bases with no gene match: 1. CDR3 bases: TGCGCCAGCAGCCAAAGGACAGGGGGTGGCTACACCTTC. Protein product: CASSQRTGGGYTF.

The gene calls are TRBV6-5 and TRBJ1-2, with 9 nucleotides matching TRBD1. Germline CDR1 reads MNHEY; CDR2 reads SVGAGI. The V and J ends lost 5 bases and 8 bases, in that order; junction bases with no gene match: 6. There are 13 residues in the CDR3. DNA for the CDR3: TGTGCCAGCAGTCTCGGACAGGGGAGCGGCTACACCTTC. Amino acids: CASSLGQGSGYTF.

This chain links TRBV6-6 with TRBJ1-2, with 7 bases fitting TRBD1. Trimming took 8 bases from V and 7 from J; bases not matched to a gene: 13. Per the germline V gene, CDR1 is MNHNY and CDR2 is SVGAGI (reference sequence). CDR3 size: 14 residues. The CDR3 DNA follows: TGTGCCAGCGGTCTACAGGGGACTGTCGGTGGCTACACCTTC. This translates into CASGLQGTVGGYTF.

The rearrangement joins TRBV28 to TRBJ2-1; 7 positions agree with TRBD1. V lost 3 bases, J lost 9 bases, and 11 bases stayed unmatched. The CDR3 totals 15 residues. The germline gives CDR1 MDHEN, CDR2 SYDVKM. The CDR3 DNA reads as TGTGCCAGCAGTTTGCCCTCGGACAGGCTGGGTGAGCAGTTCTTC. This translates into CASSLPSDRLGEQFF.

This rearrangement joins TRBV7-9 to TRBJ1-2, with 7 bases lining up with TRBD1. Germline CDR1 reads SEHNR; CDR2 reads FQNEAQ (reference sequence). Unmatched junction bases numbered 7, after V lost 7 bases and J lost 2 bases. This CDR3 has 14 residues. The chain's CDR3 is CASILTGMNYGYTF. CDR3 bases: TGTGCCAGCATCCTGACAGGGATGAACTATGGCTACACCTTC.

This chain links TRBV15 with TRBJ2-3; D is possibly TRBD2 (5 bases). The germline V and J ends were trimmed by 0 bases and 4 bases, with 11 bases remaining between them. Germline CDR1 is LNHNV and CDR2 is YYDKDF (reference sequence). CDR3 length equals 15 residues. The CDR3 region has the DNA TGTGCCACCAGCAGAGAGTTCAAAGCGGCAGATACGCAGTATTTT. Translation: CATSREFKAADTQYF.

This chain joins TRBV6-1 and TRBJ2-7, with 11 nucleotides matching TRBD1. Per the germline V gene, CDR1 is MNHNS and CDR2 is SASEGT. J lost 7 bases, V lost 0 bases, and 5 bases had no gene match. CDR3 length equals 15 residues. CDR3 nucleotide sequence: TGTGCCAGCAGTGAAGCCGGGACAGGGGGGTGGGAGCAGTACTTC. Translation gives CASSEAGTGGWEQYF.

The chain links TRBV2 to TRBJ2-2; D perhaps matches TRBD2 (6 bases). The CDR3 loop spans 14 amino acids. V was cut by 8 bases and J by 3 bases, with 13 bases left in between. Germline V gene lookup returns CDR1 SNHLY and CDR2 FYNNEI. The CDR3 DNA sequence: TGTGCCAGCCAGAGCGGGCCCTACACCGGGGAGCTGTTTTTT. Amino acid sequence: CASQSGPYTGELFF.

The rearrangement links TRBV7-3 to TRBJ2-5; D is unclear. V dropped 5 bases and J dropped 1 base, with 14 bases sitting between them. The CDR3 runs 15 residues. The germline V gene has CDR1 SGHTA and CDR2 FQGTGA. The CDR3 DNA reads as TGTGCCAGCAGCCCCTTCGGAGAAGGCCAAGAGACCCAGTACTTC. Protein: CASSPFGEGQETQYF.

V and J are TRBV5-1 and TRBJ2-7; unclear D gene. Germline V gene sequence: CDR1 SGHRS, CDR2 YFSETQ. The CDR3 has 14 amino acids. V was shortened by 4 bases and J by 3 bases, with 14 bases between the two germline ends. Written as DNA, the CDR3 is TGCGCCAGCAGCCCCGTCGGCAGGTACTACGAGCAGTACTTC. Translated: CASSPVGRYYEQYF.

This chain connects TRBV20-1 to TRBJ1-5; D call uncertain. Germline V CDR1 and CDR2: DFQATT, SNEGSKA (reference sequence). CDR3 length equals 15 residues. V lost 3 bases and J lost 0, with 12 bases in between. CDR3 DNA: TGCAGTGCTAGTTTTGCCTATTATAGCAATCAGCCCCAGCATTTT. Translating it yields CSASFAYYSNQPQHF.

Turning to this clone: The same CDR3 also results from other DNA sequences found in this sample. V is TRBV9 and J is TRBJ2-2; D is unresolved. Germline V gene lookup returns CDR1 SGDLS and CDR2 YYNGEE. This CDR3 is built from 15 residues. V was trimmed by 0 bases and J by 0 bases, leaving 6 bases between them. The CDR3 region has the DNA TGTGCCAGCAGCGTAGGAGAATCGAACACCGGGGAGCTGTTTTTT. Translation: CASSVGESNTGELFF.

This chain links TRBV27 with TRBJ1-5, with D possibly being TRBD1 (5 bases). V shed 5 bases and J shed 8 bases, with 13 bases lying between them. CDR1 MNHEY and CDR2 SMNVEV come from the germline V gene (reference sequence). The CDR3 extends over 13 amino acids. CDR3 sequence reads: CASSITGYEPQHF. Written as DNA, the CDR3 is TGTGCCAGCAGTATCACAGGTTACGAGCCCCAGCATTTT.

This clone appeared a single time. V usage is TRBV19 and J usage is TRBJ1-1; perhaps TRBD1 as D (5 bases). Per the germline V gene, CDR1 is LNHDA and CDR2 is SQIVND (reference sequence). Trimming stripped 3 bases from V and 3 bases from J, with 17 bases between. The CDR3 consists of 16 residues. The CDR3 sequence is CASSIPPGLGHTEAFF. The CDR3 region has the DNA TGTGCCAGTAGTATTCCTCCGGGACTCGGCCACACTGAAGCTTTCTTT.

The chain couples TRBV28 to TRBJ1-2, with D tentatively TRBD1 (5 bases). Deletions cut 3 bases from V and 4 bases from J, with 12 bases between. CDR1 MDHEN and CDR2 SYDVKM come from the germline V gene. CDR3 length: 14 amino acids. CDR3 residues: CASSFLGGFYGYTF. CDR3 nucleotides: TGTGCCAGCAGTTTTTTGGGGGGTTTCTATGGCTACACCTTC.

The chain uses TRBV5-6 and TRBJ1-1, with 9 bases lining up with TRBD1. CDR1 is SGHDT and CDR2 is YYEEEE in the germline V gene. The CDR3 totals 15 residues. V gave up 4 bases and J gave up 3 bases; unmatched junction bases: 7. The CDR3 sequence is CASSKQGAGYTEAFF. The DNA for the CDR3 is TGTGCCAGCAGCAAACAGGGGGCCGGGTACACTGAAGCTTTCTTT.

The rearrangement joins TRBV7-2 to TRBJ2-3; 10 bases are a match to TRBD2. Germline V gene sequence: CDR1 SGHTA, CDR2 FQGNSA. This CDR3 comprises 18 residues. J gave up 7 bases and V 2 bases, and 15 bases lay outside the gene matches. CDR3 sequence reads: CASSLFPSGGTLSYTQYF. For the CDR3, the DNA is TGTGCCAGCAGCTTATTTCCTAGCGGGGGTACCCTGAGCTATACGCAGTATTTT.

This clone has a single count. The gene calls are TRBV19 and TRBJ2-2; TRBD1 agrees at 7 bases. Per germline, CDR1 LNHDA and CDR2 SQIVND (reference sequence). The ends lost 7 bases at V and 0 bases at J; junction bases unmatched: 5. This CDR3 has 15 residues. The CDR3 loop reads CASILGGANTGELFF. The CDR3 DNA is TGTGCCAGTATTCTAGGGGGCGCGAACACCGGGGAGCTGTTTTTT.

The rearrangement uses TRBV5-6 and TRBJ2-3; 8 bases are a match to TRBD1. This CDR3 has 15 residues. With V trimmed by 2 bases and J by 2 bases, 4 bases remained unmatched. Germline V CDR1 and CDR2: SGHDT, YYEEEE. In nucleotides, the CDR3 is TGTGCCAGCAGCTTTGGGACAGGCTCCACAGATACGCAGTATTTT. Its protein is CASSFGTGSTDTQYF.

V usage is TRBV28 and J usage is TRBJ1-6, with D maybe TRBD1 (5 bases). Trimming took off 6 bases at V and 13 bases at J, with 16 bases between the two ends. The CDR3 totals 13 residues. From germline, CDR1 is MDHEN and CDR2 SYDVKM. CDR3 bases: TGTGCCAGCAGGACCGCAGTTGGGGGGCCCCTCCACTTT. Its translation is CASRTAVGGPLHF.

The chain links TRBV5-1 to TRBJ2-3; D gene ambiguous. CDR1 is SGHRS and CDR2 is YFSETQ in the germline V gene. The CDR3 spans 15 residues. The V end lost 0 bases, the J end lost 3 bases, and 11 bases lay between the germline ends. As DNA, the CDR3 is TGCGCCAGCAGCTTGGAGGCGGTCCCTACAGATACGCAGTATTTT. As protein: CASSLEAVPTDTQYF.

The chain has TRBV15 and TRBJ1-5; tentatively, D is TRBD1 (6 bases). Between the trimmed V and J ends, which lost 0 bases and 5 bases, there was a span of 14 bases. CDR1 and CDR2 from the germline V gene are LNHNV and YYDKDF (reference sequence). CDR3 length: 16 residues. The CDR3 here is CATSRDRAGGHQPQHF. The CDR3 region has the DNA TGTGCCACCAGCAGAGACAGGGCGGGGGGCCATCAGCCCCAGCATTTT. Looking up the rest from reference TRBV15 and TRBJ1-5 gives the full variable domain: DAMVIQNPRYQVTQFGKPVTLSCSQTLNHNVMYWYQQKSSQAPKLLFHYYDKDFNNEADTPDNFQSRRPNTSFCFLDIRSPGLGDTAMYLCATSRDRAGGHQPQHFGDGTRLSIL.